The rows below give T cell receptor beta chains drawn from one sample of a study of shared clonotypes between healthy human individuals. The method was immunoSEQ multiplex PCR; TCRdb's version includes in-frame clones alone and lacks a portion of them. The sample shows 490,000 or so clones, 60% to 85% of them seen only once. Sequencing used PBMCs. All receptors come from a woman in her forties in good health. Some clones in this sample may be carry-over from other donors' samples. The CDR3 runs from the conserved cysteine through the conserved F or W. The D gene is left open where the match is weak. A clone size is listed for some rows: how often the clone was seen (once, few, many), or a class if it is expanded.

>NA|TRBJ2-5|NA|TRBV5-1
CASSLGGIQETQYF
TGCGCCAGCAGCTTGGGCGGCATTCAAGAGACCCAGTACTTC
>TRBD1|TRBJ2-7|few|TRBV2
CASSEGGTAPYEQYF
TGTGCCAGCAGTGAAGGTGGGACAGCCCCCTACGAGCAGTACTTC
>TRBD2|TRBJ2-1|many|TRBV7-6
CASSSLAGGPNEQFF
TGTGCCAGCAGCTCACTAGCGGGAGGGCCGAATGAGCAGTTCTTC
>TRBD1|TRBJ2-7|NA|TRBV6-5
CASSRSGTGVDEQYF
TGTGCCAGCAGTCGATCCGGGACAGGGGTAGACGAGCAGTACTTC
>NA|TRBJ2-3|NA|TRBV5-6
CASSLISRSTDTQYF
TGTGCCAGCAGCTTGATATCGAGAAGCACAGATACGCAGTATTTT
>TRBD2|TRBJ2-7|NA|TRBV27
CASRWTSGSGSYEQYF
TGTGCCAGCCGCTGGACTAGCGGGAGCGGATCCTACGAGCAGTACTTC
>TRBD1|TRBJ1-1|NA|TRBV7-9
CASSPRQGRMNTEAFF
TGTGCCAGCAGCCCTCGACAGGGTAGGATGAACACTGAAGCTTTCTTT
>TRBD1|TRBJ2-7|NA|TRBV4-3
CASSQDYVTGSYEQYF
TGCGCCAGCAGCCAAGATTATGTGACAGGGTCTTACGAGCAGTACTTC
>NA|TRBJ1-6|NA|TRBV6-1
CASPRGDGDNSPLHF
TGTGCCAGCCCCCGGGGGGATGGGGATAATTCACCCCTCCACTTT
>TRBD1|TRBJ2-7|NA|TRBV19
CASSIVGQASYEQYF
TGTGCCAGTAGTATAGTAGGACAGGCATCCTACGAGCAGTACTTC
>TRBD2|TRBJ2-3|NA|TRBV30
CAWSPGLAFYTQYF
TGTGCCTGGAGCCCGGGACTAGCGTTCTATACGCAGTATTTT
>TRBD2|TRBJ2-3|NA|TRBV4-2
CASSQDPRGASTDTQYF
TGTGCCAGCAGCCAAGACCCGCGGGGGGCCAGCACAGATACGCAGTATTTT
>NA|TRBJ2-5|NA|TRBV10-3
CAITQGGGEKETQYF
TGTGCCATCACCCAGGGAGGGGGCGAAAAAGAGACCCAGTACTTC
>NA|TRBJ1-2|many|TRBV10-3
CAISVSGPNYGYTF
TGTGCCATCAGTGTATCTGGACCTAACTATGGCTACACCTTC
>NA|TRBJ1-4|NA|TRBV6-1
CASSIQGLAEKLFF
TGTGCCAGCAGTATCCAGGGGTTGGCTGAAAAACTGTTTTTT
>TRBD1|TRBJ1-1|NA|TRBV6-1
CASNLGTGWTEAFF
TGTGCCAGTAACCTTGGGACAGGGTGGACTGAAGCTTTCTTT
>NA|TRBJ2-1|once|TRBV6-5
CASSYELAQTGEQFF
TGTGCCAGCAGTTACGAGCTAGCCCAGACGGGTGAGCAGTTCTTC
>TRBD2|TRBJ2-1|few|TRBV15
CATSRDGASGNEQFF
TGTGCCACCAGCAGAGATGGCGCTAGCGGCAATGAGCAGTTCTTC
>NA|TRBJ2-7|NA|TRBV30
CAWSVKGLTYEQYF
TGTGCCTGGAGTGTTAAGGGTTTAACCTACGAGCAGTACTTC
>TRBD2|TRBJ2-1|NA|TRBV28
CASSGLAGVGNEQFF
TGTGCCAGCAGTGGACTAGCGGGAGTAGGAAATGAGCAGTTCTTC
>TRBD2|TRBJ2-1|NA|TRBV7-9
CASSPLLAGGLIYNEQFF
TGTGCCAGCAGCCCACTACTAGCGGGAGGGCTAATATACAATGAGCAGTTCTTC
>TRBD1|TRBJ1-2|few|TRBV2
CASSPRFGTGGLNYGYTF
TGTGCCAGCAGCCCCCGATTCGGGACAGGGGGACTCAACTATGGCTACACCTTC
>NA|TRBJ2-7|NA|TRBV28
CASTQTYEQYF
TGTGCCAGCACCCAGACCTACGAGCAGTACTTC
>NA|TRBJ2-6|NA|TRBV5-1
CASSGAGQAAYEANVLTF
TGCGCCAGCAGCGGCGCAGGACAAGCCGCTTACGAGGCCAACGTCCTGACTTTC
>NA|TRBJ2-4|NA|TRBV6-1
CASSVPGMHGQNIQYF
TGTGCCAGCAGTGTACCAGGGATGCATGGGCAAAACATTCAGTACTTC
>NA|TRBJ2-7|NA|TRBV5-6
CASSWRGVTYEQYF
TGTGCCAGCAGCTGGAGAGGGGTAACCTACGAGCAGTACTTC
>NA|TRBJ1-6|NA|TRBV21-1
CASMLNDSPLHF
TGTGCCAGCATGCTAAATGATTCACCCCTCCACTTT
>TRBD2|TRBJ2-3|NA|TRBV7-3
CASSFGPAGGPSTDTQYF
TGTGCCAGCAGCTTTGGTCCAGCGGGAGGGCCTAGCACAGATACGCAGTATTTT
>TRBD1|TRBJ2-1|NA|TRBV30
CAWSFSRTGSYNEQFF
TGTGCCTGGAGTTTTTCCCGGACAGGGTCCTACAATGAGCAGTTCTTC
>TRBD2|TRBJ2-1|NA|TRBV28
CASRKYLAGANEQFF
TGTGCCAGCAGGAAGTATCTAGCGGGTGCCAATGAGCAGTTCTTC
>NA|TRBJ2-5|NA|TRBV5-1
CASSWWQGNQETQYF
TGCGCCAGCAGCTGGTGGCAGGGAAACCAAGAGACCCAGTACTTC
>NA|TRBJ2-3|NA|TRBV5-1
CASSSKDSTDTQYF
TGCGCCAGCAGCAGTAAGGACTCCACAGATACGCAGTATTTT
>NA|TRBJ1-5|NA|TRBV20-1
CSALFGPQHF
TGCAGTGCCCTGTTTGGTCCCCAGCATTTT
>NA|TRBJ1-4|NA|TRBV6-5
CASSYRQVNEKLFF
TGTGCCAGCAGTTACCGGCAGGTTAATGAAAAACTGTTTTTT
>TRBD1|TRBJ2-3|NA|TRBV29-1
CSVESRQGPTDTQYF
TGCAGCGTTGAGTCTAGACAGGGACCCACAGATACGCAGTATTTT
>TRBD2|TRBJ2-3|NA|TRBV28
CASTGTGLAGDTQYF
TGTGCCAGCACCGGAACGGGACTAGCGGGAGATACGCAGTATTTT
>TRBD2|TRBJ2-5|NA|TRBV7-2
CASSLTLAGVKTQYF
TGTGCCAGCAGCTTAACACTAGCGGGAGTTAAGACCCAGTACTTC
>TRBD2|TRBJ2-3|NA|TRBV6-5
CASSYSFSGKADTQYF
TGTGCCAGCAGTTACTCATTTAGCGGGAAGGCAGATACGCAGTATTTT
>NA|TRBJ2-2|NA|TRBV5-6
CASSLTSWKLFF
TGTGCCAGCAGCCTAACTAGCTGGAAGCTGTTTTTT
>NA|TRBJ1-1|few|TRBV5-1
CASSLVQGLAEAFF
TGCGCCAGCAGCTTGGTGCAGGGCCTGGCTGAAGCTTTCTTT